The clone carrying this T cell receptor (beta chain) was seen just once. The antigen is not known. This may arise from a read error, as a much more abundant clone is one base away. Here the CDR3 omits its conserved ending phenylalanine or tryptophan, so a read error is the likely source. Together with a sample-barcoded 5' primer, a J-beta primer mix was included in a second PCR lasting about 7 to 12 cycles. TCRdb itself ran the 5' RACE reads through MiXCR, one entry per CDR3 protein. This table holds 600,000 or so distinct CDR3 sequences, approximately 30% found once. The data originate from a study of blood T cells in healthy people across ages. Findings and limits, study-wide: What prevented conclusive comparison of naive and antigen-experienced cells was that PBMCs were unsorted.

Trimming at V came to 2 bases and at J to 5 bases, leaving 7 bases not matched to a gene. The CDR3 is 15 amino acids. Germline V lookup: CDR1 MNHEY, CDR2 SMNVEV (reference sequence). Donors each provided about 10 milliliters of peripheral blood. The receptor was isolated from an elderly woman in good health. The chain links TRBV27 to TRBJ2-3; 7 nucleotides line up with TRBD2. Sample: blood. This CDR3 reads CASSLKGLVVDTQYS. The CDR3 bases are TGTGCCAGCAGTTTAAAAGGACTAGTCGTAGATACGCAGTATTCT.